This T cell receptor (beta chain) was retrieved from a study of cytotoxic CD8 clonotypes in ibrutinib-treated CLL (dated by TCRdb to about 2021). Notes on the research overall: In this cohort, 15 patients were treatment-naive and fewer than 13 were relapsed/refractory, while about 17 had unmutated IGHV. Responses were partial in approximately 24 patients and complete in 2; after median about 68 months follow-up, roughly 14 stayed in remission and roughly twelve progressed. The response samples were drawn at a median of 12 months into treatment, with a range of about 6 to 36 months. An average of around 250,000 productive templates and approximately 91,000 productive rearrangements was obtained per sample. Of the roughly 81 people in the trial, some 28 had longitudinal samples available. Cryopreserved peripheral blood mononuclear cells were obtained before treatment, at response, and at either sustained remission or disease progression. All remission and progressive disease samples were collected while patients were still receiving ibrutinib. Beyond this particular receptor, the publication reports: At baseline, clonality was higher than in age-matched healthy donors and showed a strong correlation with circulating CD8+ T-cell counts. Public clonotypes were rare and either contracted or stayed stable during treatment, and the rise in clonality at ibrutinib response reflected the expansion of private clonotypes. Sampling times were not matched between patients in sustained remission and patients whose disease was progressing, and lymph node repertoires were not examined. At ibrutinib response clonality went up, during sustained remission it held steady, and at progression it dropped back toward baseline.

With regard to this clone: The clone's antigen remains unknown. Qualities for individual bases were not recorded, and no much larger clone is one base off.

The goal of deep resolution MiSeq sequencing was a depth between 1 in 1 million and 1 in 200,000 T cells, and coverage averaged 10x per clonotype. TCR beta libraries were generated with the immunoSEQ hsTCRB Kit. The study's processing was this. The data were analyzed with ImmunoSEQ Analyzer and ImmunoSEQ Data Assistant, and V, D and J gene assignments followed IMGT definitions. Clonality, with values ranging from 0 to 1, was calculated as one minus the normalized Shannon entropy of productive rearrangement frequencies. Only overrepresented clonotypes making up at least 0.05% of the repertoire of each patient were included in the public clonotype analysis. Repertoires from some twelve age-matched healthy donors in immuneACCESS were used as clonality controls. TCRdb's version of the immuneACCESS table is confined to in-frame rearrangements and falls short of the full clone set. An unresolved V gene accounts for under half of the shortfall where checked; the remainder is of unknown origin. V and J calls and clone size follow that table, whereas D and trimming were derived from the DNA. For this sample the table gives approximately 120,000 clones, of which approximately 80% were detected only once. Together, the top ten hold less than 4% of the sample.

There are 15 amino acids in the CDR3, from cysteine to phenylalanine inclusive. Just the 45-base CDR3 DNA is kept, in frame starting at base 1. V is pared back by 3 bases and J by 4 bases, with 12 bases lying between the germline termini. From a lookup of the germline V gene (reference sequence), CDR1 and CDR2 are LNHDA and SQIVND. This specimen's time point label, interpreted: 24 months on ibrutinib. For TCR beta library preparation, 1.5 to 2 micrograms of genomic DNA were extracted from the cryopreserved PBMCs. Longitudinal blood samples from CLL patients on ibrutinib monotherapy were analyzed using high-throughput TCR beta sequencing. The patients were enrolled in a single-center, open-label phase 2 trial of ibrutinib monotherapy.

The chain couples TRBV19 to TRBJ1-4; 6 matching bases give a weak D call of TRBD1. This TCR came from a human donor with chronic lymphocytic leukemia. Sequencing used PBMCs, obtained after 24 months of ibrutinib treatment. This receptor has the CDR3 CASSIGNRDNEKLFF. The sequenced DNA: TGTGCCAGTAGTATTGGGAACAGGGATAATGAAAAACTGTTTTTT.